The rows below give T cell receptor beta chains drawn from one sample of a study of T cells after yellow fever vaccination. One entry per CDR3 protein, called by TCRdb with MiXCR from the 5' RACE reads. The table lists about 320,000 distinct CDR3 sequences, around 4.5% of them singletons. The sample was PBMCs, taken 15 days after the yellow fever booster vaccination. These receptors came from a man in his late teens or twenties who received the YFV17D yellow fever vaccine. The CDR3 runs from the conserved cysteine through the conserved F or W. The D gene is left open where the match is weak.

D gene | J gene | V gene | CDR3 protein
. | TRBJ2-5 | TRBV7-2 | CASSLVHAGGTQYF
TRBD1 | TRBJ2-3 | TRBV5-1 | CASSLGAGGETDTQYF
. | TRBJ2-1 | TRBV20-1 | CSARHPSYNEQFF
. | TRBJ1-2 | TRBV20-1 | CSARGEVDGYTF
. | TRBJ2-5 | TRBV24-1 | CATSEWDQETQYF
. | TRBJ1-1 | TRBV3-1 | CASSPLDRFGTEAFF
. | TRBJ2-7 | TRBV4-3 | CASSWATQGNYEQYF
. | TRBJ2-2 | TRBV29-1 | CSVARDFGTGELFF
. | TRBJ1-2 | TRBV20-1 | CSASSLGYGYTF
. | TRBJ2-1 | TRBV11-1 | CASSSGRLQGGEQFF
. | TRBJ2-7 | TRBV3-2 | CASSHLRGTVPYEQYF
TRBD1 | TRBJ2-7 | TRBV7-9 | CASSRRTGEGEQYF
. | TRBJ2-7 | TRBV5-1 | CASSLGYVRGYEQYF
. | TRBJ1-1 | TRBV6-6 | CASSSFYKGAAPEAFF
. | TRBJ1-1 | TRBV5-1 | CASSSRVPGNTEAFF
. | TRBJ2-4 | TRBV24-1 | CATSDGHRDIQYF
TRBD2 | TRBJ2-7 | TRBV7-9 | CASSLGATSGFLSYEQYF
. | TRBJ2-7 | TRBV5-6 | CASSLWGEQYF
TRBD2 | TRBJ2-1 | TRBV10-3 | CAISRSGGINNEQFF
. | TRBJ2-3 | TRBV7-9 | CASSPPTEPTDTQYF
. | TRBJ2-3 | TRBV20-1 | CSARVRTDTQYF
. | TRBJ1-1 | TRBV20-1 | CSAGGPLNTEAFF
. | TRBJ2-6 | TRBV6-5 | CASSYGARLSGANVLTF
. | TRBJ2-5 | TRBV2 | CATDRAGKTQYF
. | TRBJ2-1 | TRBV6-6 | CASSPADNEQFF
. | TRBJ2-1 | TRBV7-9 | CASSLGTINEQFF
TRBD1 | TRBJ2-1 | TRBV7-2 | CASSLLDRGRGEQFF
. | TRBJ2-2 | TRBV5-1 | CASSLDPGTGELFF
. | TRBJ1-2 | TRBV5-1 | CASSLARGDGYTF
TRBD1 | TRBJ2-2 | TRBV7-3 | CASSRQGIDGELFF
TRBD2 | TRBJ2-1 | TRBV6-5 | CASSYGGGAGEQFF
. | TRBJ2-1 | TRBV7-2 | CASSGPRLNNEQFF
TRBD2 | TRBJ2-3 | TRBV10-3 | CAIMGLAGTDTQYF
. | TRBJ2-7 | TRBV29-1 | CSVGHGGEQYF
TRBD2 | TRBJ2-3 | TRBV12-3/TRBV12-4 | CASSFLSGAPDTQYF
. | TRBJ2-4 | TRBV19 | CASIPTRGSKNIQYF
. | TRBJ2-6 | TRBV5-4 | CASSTGSWANVLTF
. | TRBJ2-1 | TRBV4-3 | CASSQEETPGMSEQFF
. | TRBJ1-1 | TRBV6-5 | CASSLRGGSEAFF
. | TRBJ2-5 | TRBV2 | CASNVGRETQYF
TRBD2 | TRBJ2-3 | TRBV20-1 | CSAMGSGGGTDTQYF
. | TRBJ2-3 | TRBV9 | CASSVGGGGTDTQYF
TRBD1 | TRBJ1-2 | TRBV5-1 | CASSYTGGAFGYTF
. | TRBJ2-1 | TRBV9 | CASSVFGGADNEQFF
. | TRBJ1-2 | TRBV20-1 | CSANEIRTARDGYTF
. | TRBJ2-1 | TRBV6-6 | CATIFTGEQFF
. | TRBJ1-2 | TRBV6-5 | CASSYSSQLNYGYTF
TRBD1 | TRBJ2-7 | TRBV5-1 | CASSLASSGQGHEQYF
. | TRBJ1-2 | TRBV5-1 | CASSLKGEPYGYTF